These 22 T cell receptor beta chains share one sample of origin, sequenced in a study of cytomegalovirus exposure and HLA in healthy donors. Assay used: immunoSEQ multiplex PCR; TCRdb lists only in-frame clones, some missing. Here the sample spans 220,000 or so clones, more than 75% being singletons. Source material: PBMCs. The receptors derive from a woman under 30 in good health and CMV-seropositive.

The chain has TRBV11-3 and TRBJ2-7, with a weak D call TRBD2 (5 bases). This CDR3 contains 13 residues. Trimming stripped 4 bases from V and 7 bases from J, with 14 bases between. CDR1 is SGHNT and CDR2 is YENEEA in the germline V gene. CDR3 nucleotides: TGTGCCAGCAGCTCCTCCCCGGGGTGGGAGCAGTACTTC. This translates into CASSSSPGWEQYF. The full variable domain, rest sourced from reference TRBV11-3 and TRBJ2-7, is EAGVVQSPRYKIIEKKQPVAFWCNPISGHNTLYWYLQNLGQGPELLIRYENEEAVDDSQLPKDRFSAERLKGVDSTLKIQPAELGDSAVYLCASSSSPGWEQYFGPGTRLTVT.

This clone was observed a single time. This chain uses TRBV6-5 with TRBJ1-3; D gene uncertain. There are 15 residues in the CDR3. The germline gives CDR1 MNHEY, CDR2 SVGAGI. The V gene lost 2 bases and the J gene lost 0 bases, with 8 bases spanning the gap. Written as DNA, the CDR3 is TGTGCCAGCAGTTACGAGGGCAGCTCTGGAAACACCATATATTTT. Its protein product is CASSYEGSSGNTIYF.

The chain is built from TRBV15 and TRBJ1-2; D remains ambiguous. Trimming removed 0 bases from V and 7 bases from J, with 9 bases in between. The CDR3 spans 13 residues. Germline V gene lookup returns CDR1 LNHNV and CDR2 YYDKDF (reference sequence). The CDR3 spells CATSRDGGFGYTF. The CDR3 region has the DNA TGTGCCACCAGCAGAGATGGAGGGTTTGGCTACACCTTC.

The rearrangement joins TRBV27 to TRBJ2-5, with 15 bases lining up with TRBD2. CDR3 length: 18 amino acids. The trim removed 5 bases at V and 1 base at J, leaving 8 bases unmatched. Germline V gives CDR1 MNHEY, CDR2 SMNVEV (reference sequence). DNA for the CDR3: TGTGCCAGCAGTCTTGGGACTAGCGGGAGGCCCGCCCAAGAGACCCAGTACTTC. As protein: CASSLGTSGRPAQETQYF.

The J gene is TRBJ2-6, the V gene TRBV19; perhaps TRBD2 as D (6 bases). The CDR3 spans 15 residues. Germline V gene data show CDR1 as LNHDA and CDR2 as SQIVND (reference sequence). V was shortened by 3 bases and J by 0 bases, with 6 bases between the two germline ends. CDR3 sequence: CASSMEGSGANVLTF. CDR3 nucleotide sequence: TGTGCCAGTAGTATGGAGGGCTCTGGGGCCAACGTCCTGACTTTC.

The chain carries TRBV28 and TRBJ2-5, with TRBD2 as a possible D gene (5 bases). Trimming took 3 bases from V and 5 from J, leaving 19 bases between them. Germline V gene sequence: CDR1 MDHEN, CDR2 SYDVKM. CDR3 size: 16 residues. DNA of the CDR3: TGTGCCAGCAGTTTTGGGTACAAACTGGAGGTGGAGACCCAGTACTTC. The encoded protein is CASSFGYKLEVETQYF.

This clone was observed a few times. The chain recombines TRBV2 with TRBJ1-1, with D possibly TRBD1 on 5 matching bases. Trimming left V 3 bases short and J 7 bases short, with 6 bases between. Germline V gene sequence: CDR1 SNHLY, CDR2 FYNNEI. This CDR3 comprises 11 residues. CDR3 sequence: CASSDDSEAFF. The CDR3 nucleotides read TGTGCCAGCAGTGACGACAGTGAAGCTTTCTTT.

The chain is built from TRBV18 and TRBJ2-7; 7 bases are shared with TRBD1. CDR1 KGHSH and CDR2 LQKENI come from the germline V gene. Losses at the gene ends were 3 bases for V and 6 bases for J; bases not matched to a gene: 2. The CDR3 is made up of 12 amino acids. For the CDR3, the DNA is TGTGCCAGCTCACCGACAGGGATCGAGCAGTACTTC. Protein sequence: CASSPTGIEQYF.

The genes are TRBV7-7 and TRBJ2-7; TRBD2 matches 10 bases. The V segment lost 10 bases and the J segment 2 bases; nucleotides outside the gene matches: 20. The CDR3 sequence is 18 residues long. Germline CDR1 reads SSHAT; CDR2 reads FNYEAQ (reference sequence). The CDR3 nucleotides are TGTGCCACAACACCATTCGTAGCGGGAGGTTTAACTCCCTACGAGCAGTACTTC. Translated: CATTPFVAGGLTPYEQYF.

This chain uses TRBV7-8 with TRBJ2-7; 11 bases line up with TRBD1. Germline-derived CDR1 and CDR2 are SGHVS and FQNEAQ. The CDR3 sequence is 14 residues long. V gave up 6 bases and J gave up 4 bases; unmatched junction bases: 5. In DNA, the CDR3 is TGTGCCAGCAGTCCCGGGACAGGGGGTTACGAGCAGTACTTC. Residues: CASSPGTGGYEQYF.

The CDR3: CASSPFSGTSGRETQYF. The DNA for the CDR3 is TGTGCCAGCTCACCTTTTTCCGGGACTAGCGGGAGAGAGACCCAGTACTTC. The V and J genes are TRBV18 and TRBJ2-5; TRBD2 aligns across 14 bases. Per germline, CDR1 KGHSH and CDR2 LQKENI. CDR3 length: 17 residues. With V trimmed by 3 bases and J by 4 bases, 7 bases remained unmatched.

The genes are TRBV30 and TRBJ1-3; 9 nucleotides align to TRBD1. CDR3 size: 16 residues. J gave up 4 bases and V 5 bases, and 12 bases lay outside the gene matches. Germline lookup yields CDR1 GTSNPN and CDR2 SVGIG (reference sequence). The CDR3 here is CAWGARDRAFGNTIYF. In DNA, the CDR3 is TGTGCCTGGGGGGCCCGGGACAGGGCTTTCGGAAACACCATATATTTT.

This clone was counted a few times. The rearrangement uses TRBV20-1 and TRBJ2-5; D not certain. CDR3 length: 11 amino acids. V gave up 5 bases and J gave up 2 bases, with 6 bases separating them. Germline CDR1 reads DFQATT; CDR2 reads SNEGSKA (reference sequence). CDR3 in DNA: TGCAGTGCTGTTCATCAAGAGACCCAGTACTTC. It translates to CSAVHQETQYF.

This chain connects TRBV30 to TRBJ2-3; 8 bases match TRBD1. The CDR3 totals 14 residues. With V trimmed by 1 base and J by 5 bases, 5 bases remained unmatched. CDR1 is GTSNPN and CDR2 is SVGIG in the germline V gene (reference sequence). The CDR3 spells CAWSAGQGKDTQYF. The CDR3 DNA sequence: TGTGCCTGGAGTGCAGGACAGGGTAAAGATACGCAGTATTTT.

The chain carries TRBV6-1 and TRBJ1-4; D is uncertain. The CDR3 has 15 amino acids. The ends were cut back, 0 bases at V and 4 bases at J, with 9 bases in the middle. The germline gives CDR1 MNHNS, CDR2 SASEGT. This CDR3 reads CASSEAWRVNEKLFF. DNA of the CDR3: TGTGCCAGCAGTGAAGCGTGGAGGGTTAATGAAAAACTGTTTTTT.

This CDR3 reads CAWMNRGYGYTF. The CDR3 bases are TGTGCCTGGATGAATAGGGGCTATGGCTACACCTTC. The chain couples TRBV30 to TRBJ1-2; the D gene is possibly TRBD1 (5 bases). The CDR3 consists of 12 residues. Between the trimmed V and J ends, which lost 4 bases and 4 bases, there was a span of 10 bases. Germline V gene data show CDR1 as GTSNPN and CDR2 as SVGIG (reference sequence).

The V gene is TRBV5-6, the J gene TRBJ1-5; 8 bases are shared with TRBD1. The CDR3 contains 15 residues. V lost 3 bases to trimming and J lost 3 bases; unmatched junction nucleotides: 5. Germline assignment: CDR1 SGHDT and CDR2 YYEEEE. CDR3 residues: CASSSGTGFNQPQHF. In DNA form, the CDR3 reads TGTGCCAGCAGCTCCGGGACAGGCTTCAATCAGCCCCAGCATTTT.

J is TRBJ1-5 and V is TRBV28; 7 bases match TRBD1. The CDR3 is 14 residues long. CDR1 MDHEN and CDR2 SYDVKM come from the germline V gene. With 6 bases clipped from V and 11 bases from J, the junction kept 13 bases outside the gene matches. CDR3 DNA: TGTGCCAGCAGCACTCAGGGTGGACAGGCAGCCCAGCATTTT. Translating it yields CASSTQGGQAAQHF.

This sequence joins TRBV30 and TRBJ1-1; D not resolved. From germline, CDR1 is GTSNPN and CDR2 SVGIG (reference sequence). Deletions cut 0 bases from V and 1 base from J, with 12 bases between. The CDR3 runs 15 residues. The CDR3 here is CAWSVRRSWNTEAFF. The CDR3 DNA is TGTGCCTGGAGTGTACGGAGGAGTTGGAACACTGAAGCTTTCTTT.

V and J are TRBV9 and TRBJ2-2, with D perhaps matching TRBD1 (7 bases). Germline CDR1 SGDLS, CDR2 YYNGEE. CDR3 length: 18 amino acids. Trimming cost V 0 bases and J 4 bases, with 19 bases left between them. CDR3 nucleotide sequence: TGTGCCAGCAGCGTAGTGATCCGTGGGCAGGGGGGCACCGGGGAGCTGTTTTTT. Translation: CASSVVIRGQGGTGELFF.

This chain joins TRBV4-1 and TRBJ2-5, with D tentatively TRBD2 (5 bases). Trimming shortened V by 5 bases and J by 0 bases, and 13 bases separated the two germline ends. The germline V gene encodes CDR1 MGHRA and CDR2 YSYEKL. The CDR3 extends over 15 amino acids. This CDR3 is CASSDYNEHQETQYF. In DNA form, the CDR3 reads TGCGCCAGCAGCGACTATAACGAGCACCAAGAGACCCAGTACTTC.

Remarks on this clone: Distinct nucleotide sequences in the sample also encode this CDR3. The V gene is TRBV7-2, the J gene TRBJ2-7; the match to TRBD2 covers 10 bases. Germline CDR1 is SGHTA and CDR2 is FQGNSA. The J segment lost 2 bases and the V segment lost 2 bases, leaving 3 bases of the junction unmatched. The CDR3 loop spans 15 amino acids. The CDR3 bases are TGTGCCAGCAGCTTACGGACTAGCGGCACCTACGAGCAGTACTTC. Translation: CASSLRTSGTYEQYF.